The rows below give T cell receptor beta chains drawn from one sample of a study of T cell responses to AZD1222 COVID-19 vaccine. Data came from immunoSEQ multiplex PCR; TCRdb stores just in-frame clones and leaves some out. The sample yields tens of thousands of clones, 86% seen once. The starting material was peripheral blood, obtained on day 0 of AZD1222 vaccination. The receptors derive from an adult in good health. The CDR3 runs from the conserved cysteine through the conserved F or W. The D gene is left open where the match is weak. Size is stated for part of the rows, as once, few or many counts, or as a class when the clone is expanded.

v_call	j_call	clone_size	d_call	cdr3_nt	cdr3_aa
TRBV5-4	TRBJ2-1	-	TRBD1	TGTGCCAGCAGCTTACCGGGACAGGGACCCTACAATGAGCAGTTCTTC	CASSLPGQGPYNEQFF
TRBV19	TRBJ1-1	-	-	TGTGCCAGTGCGGGAGGGGTTGGGTTTGACACTGAAGCTTTCTTT	CASAGGVGFDTEAFF
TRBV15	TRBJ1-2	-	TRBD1	TGTGCCACCAGCACCCGGACAGGGAGTGGCTACACCTTC	CATSTRTGSGYTF
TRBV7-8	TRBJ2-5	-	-	TGTGCCAGCAGCTTAGCCGGAATGCAGACCCAGTACTTC	CASSLAGMQTQYF
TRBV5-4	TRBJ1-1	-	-	TGTGCCAGCACGGGGGTGAACACTGAAGCTTTCTTT	CASTGVNTEAFF
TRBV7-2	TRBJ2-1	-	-	TGTGCCAGCAGCTCGTGGACTAACAATGAGCAGTTCTTC	CASSSWTNNEQFF
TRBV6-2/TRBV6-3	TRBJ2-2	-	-	TGTGCCAGCAGTCCCACCGGGGAGCTGTTTTTT	CASSPTGELFF
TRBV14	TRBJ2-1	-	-	TGTGCCAGCAGCCAGTGGGACTCCCGCCACAATGAGCAGTTCTTC	CASSQWDSRHNEQFF
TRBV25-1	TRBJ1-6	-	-	TGTGCCAGTTTAGGACAGACATTTAATTCACCCCTCCACTTT	CASLGQTFNSPLHF
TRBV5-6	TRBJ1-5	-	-	TGTGCCAGCAGCGCGGCGGCAGGGAGGGGATTCTATAGCAATCAGCCCCAGCATTTT	CASSAAAGRGFYSNQPQHF
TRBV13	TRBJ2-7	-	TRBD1	TGTGCCAGCAGCTTGGACAGGTCCTACGAGCAGTACTTC	CASSLDRSYEQYF
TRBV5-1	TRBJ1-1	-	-	TGCGCCAGCATGACACGGGTTGGATCTGAAGCTTTCTTT	CASMTRVGSEAFF
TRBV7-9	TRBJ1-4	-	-	TGTGCCAGCAGCTCGACTAACCCCCCCATCAGAACAAGTGGTGAAAAACTGTTTTTT	CASSSTNPPIRTSGEKLFF
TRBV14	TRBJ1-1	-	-	TGTGCCAGCAGCCGAGGGCTGGGAAATTACCTTGCCACTGAAGCTTTCTTT	CASSRGLGNYLATEAFF
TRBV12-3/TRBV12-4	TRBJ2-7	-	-	TGTGCCAGCAGCCTCGGAACATACGAGCAGTACTTC	CASSLGTYEQYF
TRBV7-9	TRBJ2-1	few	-	TGTGCCAGCAGCTTAGCGCTGGGGAGCTACAATGAGCAGTTCTTC	CASSLALGSYNEQFF
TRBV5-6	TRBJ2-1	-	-	TGTGCCAGCAGCTTTGGACGCGAGCAGTTCTTC	CASSFGREQFF
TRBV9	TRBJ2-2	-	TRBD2	TGTGCCAGCAGCGCCACTAGCGGGAGCACTCGAACCGGGGAGCTGTTTTTT	CASSATSGSTRTGELFF
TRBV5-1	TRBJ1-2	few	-	TGCGCCAGCAGGGATGGGCCCGCGTGGCCCTATGGCTACACCTTC	CASRDGPAWPYGYTF
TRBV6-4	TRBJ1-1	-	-	TGTGCCAGCAGTGATAATGGGGTAGGTCCGAACACTGAAGCTTTCTTT	CASSDNGVGPNTEAFF
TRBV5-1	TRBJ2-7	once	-	TGCGCCAGCAGCTTCTCATGGGCGGGGTACGAGCAGTACTTC	CASSFSWAGYEQYF
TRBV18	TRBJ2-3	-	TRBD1	TGTGCCAGCTCACCGATGACAGGGGCAAGCGATACGCAGTATTTT	CASSPMTGASDTQYF
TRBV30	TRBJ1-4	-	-	TGTGCCTGGAGTGATCCCCCCGGGACCCTTCCAATATTT	CAWSDPPGTLPIF
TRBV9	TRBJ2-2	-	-	TGTGCCAGCAGCGTACAGGGTTTGGATCGTACCACCGGGGAGCTGTTTTTT	CASSVQGLDRTTGELFF
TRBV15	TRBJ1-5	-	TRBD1	TGTGCCACCAGCGGACTGGGACAGGGTGGGCAGCCCCAGCATTTT	CATSGLGQGGQPQHF
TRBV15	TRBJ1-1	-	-	TGTGCCACCAGCAGAGTCGAGGGGCAGGGAGCTGAAGCTTTCTTT	CATSRVEGQGAEAFF
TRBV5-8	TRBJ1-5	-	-	TGTGCCAGCAGCTTGTATCAGAATCAGCCCCAGCATTTT	CASSLYQNQPQHF
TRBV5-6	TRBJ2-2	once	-	TGTGCCAGCAGCAGAGGGGGGAGCGGGGAGCTGTTTTTT	CASSRGGSGELFF
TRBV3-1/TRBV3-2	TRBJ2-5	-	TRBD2	TGTGCCAGCAGCCAAGGGGCTAGCGGCCGTCAAGAGACCCAGTACTTC	CASSQGASGRQETQYF
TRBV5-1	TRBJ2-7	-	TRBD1	TGCGCCAGCAGCGAACAGGGGGCATACTACGAGCAGTACTTC	CASSEQGAYYEQYF